A single sample is the source of the 26 T cell receptor beta chains below, sequenced in a study of T cell responses to AZD1222 COVID-19 vaccine. Clones were sequenced by immunoSEQ multiplex PCR, and TCRdb holds only the in-frame ones, with some missing. The table lists about 110,000 clones, 81% of them singletons, with about 4.6% in the top ten. The sequences come from peripheral blood, collected on day 0 of AZD1222 vaccination. The receptors shown here come from an adult in good health.

The chain recombines TRBV7-2 with TRBJ2-7, with D possibly matching TRBD2 (5 bases). Trimming took off 2 bases at V and 0 bases at J, with 5 bases between the two ends. Looked up from germline, CDR1 is SGHTA and CDR2 is FQGNSA. The CDR3 spans 13 residues. The chain's CDR3 is CASSLRGSYEQYF. The CDR3 coding sequence is TGTGCCAGCAGCTTACGGGGCTCCTACGAGCAGTACTTC.

The chain carries TRBV28 and TRBJ2-7; D gene uncertain. The germline V gene has CDR1 MDHEN and CDR2 SYDVKM. The V end lost 5 bases, the J end lost 1 base, and 15 bases lay between the germline ends. The CDR3 runs 15 residues. The CDR3 DNA reads as TGTGCCAGCAGTCCAAAGCTTAGGTTGTCCTACGAGCAGTACTTC. It translates to CASSPKLRLSYEQYF.

This clone was seen only a few times. V usage is TRBV18 and J usage is TRBJ1-6; the D is unclear. The CDR3 covers 13 residues. V was cut by 6 bases and J by 7 bases, with 10 bases left in between. The germline CDR1 and CDR2 sequences are KGHSH and LQKENI. In nucleotides, the CDR3 is TGTGCCAGCTCCCGTGATTGGAATTCACCCCTCCACTTT. Translating gives CASSRDWNSPLHF.

The chain carries TRBV5-6 and TRBJ1-1; 7 positions agree with TRBD1. The V gene's germline CDR1 is SGHDT and CDR2 YYEEEE. This CDR3 is 13 amino acids long. J lost 10 bases, V lost 4 bases, and 10 bases had no gene match. This chain's CDR3 is CASSARDRFRAFF. The CDR3 coding sequence is TGTGCCAGCAGCGCCCGGGACAGATTTAGAGCTTTCTTT. The complete variable domain, with remaining parts taken from reference TRBV5-6 and TRBJ1-1, reads DAGVTQSPTHLIKTRGQQVTLRCSPKSGHDTVSWYQQALGQGPQFIFQYYEEEERQRGNFPDRFSGHQFPNYSSELNVNALLLGDSALYLCASSARDRFRAFFGQGTRLTVV.

The chain links TRBV6-5 to TRBJ2-7; tentative D call: TRBD1 (5 bases). The length of the CDR3 is 11 residues. The ends were cut back, 4 bases at V and 5 bases at J, with 6 bases in the middle. CDR1 and CDR2 from the germline V gene are MNHEY and SVGAGI. DNA of the CDR3: TGTGCCAGCAGTTCAGGGAACGAGCAGTACTTC. Translated, it gives CASSSGNEQYF.

The chain has TRBV5-4 and TRBJ1-4; no firm D call. CDR1 is SGHNT and CDR2 is YYREEE in the germline V gene (reference sequence). V shed 0 bases and J shed 8 bases, with 8 bases lying between them. The CDR3 loop spans 13 amino acids. CDR3 sequence (DNA): TGTGCCAGCAGCTTGGTGGGAGGGGAAAAACTGTTTTTT. This gives the protein CASSLVGGEKLFF.

The chain uses TRBV5-4 and TRBJ2-2; D is perhaps TRBD1 (6 bases). With 1 base removed from V and 9 bases from J, the gap between germline ends came to 13 bases. This CDR3 spans 14 amino acids. Per germline, CDR1 SGHNT and CDR2 YYREEE (reference sequence). The chain's CDR3 is CASSLYNGGRELFF. For the CDR3, the DNA is TGTGCCAGCAGCTTGTATAATGGGGGCCGGGAGCTGTTTTTT.

The chain is built from TRBV6-2 or TRBV6-3 and TRBJ2-5; TRBD2 matches at 10 bases. This CDR3 comprises 15 residues. CDR1 MNHEY and CDR2 SVGEGT come from the germline V gene. The V and J ends lost 4 bases and 4 bases, in that order; junction bases with no gene match: 6. The CDR3 is CASSSSGGRGETQYF. CDR3 nucleotides: TGTGCCAGCAGTTCTAGCGGGGGACGAGGAGAGACCCAGTACTTC.

The CDR3 DNA is TGTGCCAGCACTCCGTGGGAGGGGCTGGGCTATGGCTACACCTTC. Translated, it gives CASTPWEGLGYGYTF. The chain is built from TRBV28 and TRBJ1-2; the D gene is possibly TRBD1 (5 bases). V lost 7 bases to trimming and J lost 4 bases, with 19 bases between them. Germline values: CDR1 MDHEN, CDR2 SYDVKM. The CDR3 runs to 15 residues.

CDR3 coding DNA: TGTGCCAGCAGTCGGGACAGGGGTTATGGCTACACCTTC. The encoded protein is CASSRDRGYGYTF. V usage is TRBV12-3 or TRBV12-4 and J usage is TRBJ1-2; 10 bases align to TRBD1. V lost 5 bases and J lost 5; bases outside the gene matches: 2. This CDR3 has 13 amino acids.

The chain carries TRBV28 and TRBJ2-7; D ambiguous. This CDR3 has 11 amino acids. The V gene lost 2 bases and the J gene lost 10 bases, with 9 bases spanning the gap. Germline lookup yields CDR1 MDHEN and CDR2 SYDVKM. The CDR3 DNA reads TGTGCCAGCAGTTTAGTTGGCCATCAGTACTTC. Amino acid sequence: CASSLVGHQYF.

The chain is built from TRBV3-1 (or the pseudogene TRBV3-2) and TRBJ2-1; weak D call: TRBD2 (6 bases). CDR1 and CDR2 (germline): LGHDT, YNNKEL (reference sequence). With 1 base removed from V and 5 bases from J, the gap between germline ends came to 18 bases. CDR3 length: 17 residues. The chain's CDR3 is CASSQGFLAGPHNEQFF. The CDR3 bases are TGTGCCAGCAGCCAAGGCTTTTTGGCGGGACCCCACAATGAGCAGTTCTTC.

In this sample, this clone turned up a few times. This chain uses TRBV27 with TRBJ1-5, with 7 bases that match TRBD1. This CDR3 region has 16 residues. V lost 5 bases to trimming and J lost 1 base; unmatched junction nucleotides: 8. Germline CDR1 MNHEY, CDR2 SMNVEV (reference sequence). As DNA, the CDR3 is TGTGCCAGCAGTCCACAGGGGCGAGGGAGCAATCAGCCCCAGCATTTT. Protein product: CASSPQGRGSNQPQHF.

The gene calls are TRBV5-1 and TRBJ1-1, with unresolved D. The CDR3 consists of 15 residues. Trimming took 0 bases from V and 1 from J, leaving 10 bases between them. CDR1 and CDR2 from the germline V gene are SGHRS and YFSETQ. The CDR3 region is CASSLESRRNTEAFF. The CDR3 DNA reads as TGCGCCAGCAGCTTGGAGTCACGGAGGAACACTGAAGCTTTCTTT.

With respect to this clone: This same CDR3 is encoded by further DNA sequences in the sample. The chain uses TRBV6-2 or TRBV6-3 and TRBJ2-1; D is undetermined. Per the germline V gene, CDR1 is MNHEY and CDR2 is SVGEGT. This CDR3 region has 12 residues. The ends were cut back, 6 bases at V and 4 bases at J, with 7 bases in the middle. DNA of the CDR3: TGTGCCAGCAGCCTCGTTTACAATGAGCAGTTCTTC. Translating it yields CASSLVYNEQFF.

The chain has TRBV27 and TRBJ1-4, with 7 bases aligning to TRBD1. Germline CDR1 and CDR2: MNHEY and SMNVEV (reference sequence). V dropped 5 bases and J dropped 3; count of bases not matched to a gene: 6. The CDR3 has 15 residues. In nucleotides, the CDR3 is TGTGCCAGCAGTACGCAGGGGGGGGCTAATGAAAAACTGTTTTTT. Translated, it gives CASSTQGGANEKLFF.

This clone was seen only once. The chain joins TRBV5-6 to TRBJ1-2, with D perhaps TRBD1 (6 bases). The CDR3 totals 12 residues. V dropped 5 bases and J dropped 8 bases, with 13 bases sitting between them. Germline V gene sequence: CDR1 SGHDT, CDR2 YYEEEE. CDR3 protein: CASSWGARGYTF. In DNA, the CDR3 is TGTGCCAGCAGTTGGGGGGCCCGGGGCTACACCTTC. Using reference TRBV5-6 and TRBJ1-2 for the parts outside the CDR3, the full variable domain is DAGVTQSPTHLIKTRGQQVTLRCSPKSGHDTVSWYQQALGQGPQFIFQYYEEEERQRGNFPDRFSGHQFPNYSSELNVNALLLGDSALYLCASSWGARGYTFGSGTRLTVV.

The V and J genes are TRBV19 and TRBJ1-4; D may be TRBD1 (5 bases). Looked up from germline, CDR1 is LNHDA and CDR2 is SQIVND (reference sequence). V was clipped by 5 bases and J by 8 bases, with 9 bases between them. This CDR3 region has 12 residues. The CDR3 loop is CASSDPGEKLFF. In DNA, the CDR3 is TGTGCCAGTAGTGACCCAGGGGAAAAACTGTTTTTT.

This clone was detected a few times. At the DNA level, this CDR3 is encoded by other sequences in the same sample as well. This chain connects TRBV25-1 to TRBJ1-1, with D tentatively TRBD1 (5 bases). CDR1 and CDR2 from the germline V gene are MGHDK and SYGVNS. The CDR3 has 12 residues. V lost 4 bases, J lost 3 bases, and 6 bases lay in between. This CDR3 reads CASSGGYTEAFF. CDR3 coding DNA: TGTGCCAGCAGTGGGGGGTACACTGAAGCTTTCTTT.

This rearrangement joins TRBV3-1 (or the pseudogene TRBV3-2) to TRBJ1-3, with 9 nucleotides matching TRBD1. Germline CDR1 is LGHDT and CDR2 is YNNKEL (reference sequence). V was clipped by 3 bases and J by 6 bases; unmatched bases: 6. The CDR3 extends over 15 amino acids. CDR3 loop: CASSHWDRAVNTIYF. The CDR3 nucleotides are TGTGCCAGCAGCCATTGGGACAGGGCGGTAAACACCATATATTTT.

V gene TRBV6-5 combines with J gene TRBJ1-4; 10 bases are shared with TRBD1. V shed 8 bases, J shed 7 bases, and the junction held 4 bases outside the gene matches. This CDR3 has 13 amino acids. Germline V gene sequence: CDR1 MNHEY, CDR2 SVGAGI. The chain's CDR3 is CASVRDRGEKLFF. The CDR3 coding sequence is TGTGCCAGCGTCCGGGACAGGGGTGAAAAACTGTTTTTT.

This clone was seen a few times. The sample has other DNA sequences that encode this CDR3 too. The genes are TRBV18 and TRBJ1-1, with 7 bases matching TRBD1. CDR1 and CDR2 (germline): KGHSH, LQKENI. The CDR3 spans 14 residues. The V and J ends lost 3 bases and 1 base, in that order; junction bases with no gene match: 2. CDR3: CASSPDRKNTEAFF. The CDR3 DNA sequence: TGTGCCAGCTCACCGGACAGGAAGAACACTGAAGCTTTCTTT.

CDR3 nucleotide sequence: TGTGCCAGCAGCCAGGGGGGGGATCAGCCCCAGCATTTT. The encoded protein is CASSQGGDQPQHF. The chain combines TRBV14 with TRBJ1-5; the D gene is possibly TRBD1 (5 bases). The CDR3 contains 13 residues. From germline, CDR1 is SGHDN and CDR2 FVKESK. Trimming pared 3 bases from V and 5 bases from J, leaving 8 bases between.

The chain joins TRBV10-1 to TRBJ2-5, with TRBD1 identical over 9 bases. There are 13 residues in the CDR3. CDR1 and CDR2 from the germline V gene are WNHNN and SYGVQD (reference sequence). V lost 6 bases to trimming and J lost 7 bases; unmatched junction nucleotides: 6. The chain's CDR3 is CASSLQGAGTQYF. CDR3 nucleotides: TGCGCCAGCAGCCTACAGGGGGCTGGGACCCAGTACTTC.

J is TRBJ1-2 and V is TRBV27; no reliable D call. Germline CDR1 is MNHEY and CDR2 is SMNVEV (reference sequence). The V end lost 5 bases, the J end lost 5 bases, and 15 bases lay between the germline ends. There are 14 residues in the CDR3. The CDR3 reads CASSPQTVGYGYTF. CDR3 DNA sequence: TGTGCCAGCAGTCCTCAAACGGTAGGGTATGGCTACACCTTC.

The chain joins TRBV9 to TRBJ2-1; 11 nucleotides agree with TRBD2. The V and J ends lost 2 bases and 4 bases, in that order; junction bases with no gene match: 5. This CDR3 is 16 amino acids long. The germline CDR1 and CDR2 sequences are SGDLS and YYNGEE. The DNA of the CDR3 is TGTGCCAGCAGCGTTGGGCTAGCGGGAGGATACAATGAGCAGTTCTTC. Amino acids: CASSVGLAGGYNEQFF.